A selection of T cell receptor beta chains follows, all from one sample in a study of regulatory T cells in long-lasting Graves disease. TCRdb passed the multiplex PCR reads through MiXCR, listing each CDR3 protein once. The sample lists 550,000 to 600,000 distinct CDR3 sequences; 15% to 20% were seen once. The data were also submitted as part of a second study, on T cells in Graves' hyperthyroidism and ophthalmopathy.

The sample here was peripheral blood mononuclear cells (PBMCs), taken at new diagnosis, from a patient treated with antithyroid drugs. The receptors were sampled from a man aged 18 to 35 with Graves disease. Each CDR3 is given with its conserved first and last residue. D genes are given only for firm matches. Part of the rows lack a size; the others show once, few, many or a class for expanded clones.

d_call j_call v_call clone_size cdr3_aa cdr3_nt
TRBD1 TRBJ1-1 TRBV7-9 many CASSQVGQGFKEAFF TGTGCCAGCAGCCAAGTCGGACAGGGATTCAAAGAAGCTTTCTTT
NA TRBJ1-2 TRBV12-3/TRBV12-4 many CASSYSPLGGYGYTF TGTGCCAGCAGTTACTCGCCATTAGGGGGCTATGGCTACACCTTC
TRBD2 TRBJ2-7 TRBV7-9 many CASSSGTSGYADEQYF TGTGCCAGCAGCTCCGGGACTAGCGGATACGCTGACGAGCAGTACTTC
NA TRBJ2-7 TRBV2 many CASRTTASREQYF TGTGCCAGCCGTACAACGGCGTCGCGCGAGCAGTACTTC
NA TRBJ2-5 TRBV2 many CASGETLDGGQYF TGTGCCAGCGGCGAAACCCTCGACGGGGGCCAGTACTTC
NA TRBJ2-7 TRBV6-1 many CASSGTANPTYEQYF TGTGCCAGCAGTGGGACGGCCAACCCTACCTACGAGCAGTACTTC
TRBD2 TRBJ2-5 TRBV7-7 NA CASSLGGGFQETQYF TGTGCTAGCAGCTTAGGCGGGGGATTTCAAGAGACCCAGTACTTC
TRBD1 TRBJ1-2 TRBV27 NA CAGSSIRDSRLYSYTF TGTGCCGGCAGTTCAATCCGGGACAGCAGGCTTTATAGCTACACCTTC
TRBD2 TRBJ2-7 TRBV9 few CASSYGAGVAYEQYF TGTGCCAGCAGCTACGGAGCGGGAGTTGCCTACGAGCAGTACTTC
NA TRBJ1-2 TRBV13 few CASSLPVENYGYTF TGTGCCAGCAGCTTACCAGTGGAGAACTATGGCTACACCTTC
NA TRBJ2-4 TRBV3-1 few CASSQKTRAKNIQYF TGTGCCAGCAGCCAAAAGACTAGGGCCAAAAACATTCAGTACTTC
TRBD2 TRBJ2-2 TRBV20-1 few CSARGLGASGRVSNTGELFF TGCAGTGCTAGAGGGTTGGGAGCTAGCGGGAGGGTTTCGAACACCGGGGAGCTGTTTTTT
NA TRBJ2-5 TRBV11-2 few CASSPRIGETQYF TGTGCCAGCAGCCCCCGAATCGGGGAGACCCAGTACTTC
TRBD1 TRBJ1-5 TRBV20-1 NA CSPFRQGDQPQHF TGCAGTCCTTTCCGACAGGGCGATCAGCCCCAGCATTTT
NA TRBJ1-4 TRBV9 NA CASSVQGSNEKLFF TGTGCCAGCAGCGTTCAGGGTAGTAATGAAAAACTGTTTTTT
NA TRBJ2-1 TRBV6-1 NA CASSAERAAQKFF TGTGCCAGCAGTGCGGAGAGAGCAGCACAGAAGTTCTTC
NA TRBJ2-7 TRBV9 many CASSVAPGIRSSEQYF TGTGCCAGCAGCGTGGCTCCGGGAATCAGGTCCTCCGAGCAGTACTTC
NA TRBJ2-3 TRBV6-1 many CASSEKGLGDTQYF TGTGCCAGCAGTGAAAAGGGTCTCGGAGATACGCAGTATTTT
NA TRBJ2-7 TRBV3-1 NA CASSQLAVPYEQYF TGTGCCAGCAGCCAGTTAGCGGTTCCCTACGAGCAGTACTTC
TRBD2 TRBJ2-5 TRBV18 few CASSRAGLAEETQYF TGTGCCAGCTCACGCGCGGGACTAGCAGAAGAGACCCAGTACTTC
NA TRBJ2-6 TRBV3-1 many CASSQAGANVLTF TGTGCCAGCAGCCAGGCTGGGGCCAACGTCCTGACTTTC
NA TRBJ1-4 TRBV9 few CASSVSGGDGKLFF TGTGCCAGCAGCGTATCGGGGGGCGACGGAAAACTGTTTTTT
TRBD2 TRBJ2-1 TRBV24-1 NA CATFWGHRNSGNYHEQFF TGTGCCACCTTCTGGGGGCACAGGAATAGCGGGAATTACCATGAGCAGTTCTTC
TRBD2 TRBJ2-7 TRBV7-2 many CASSPHVAGGPDEQYF TGTGCCAGCAGCCCTCATGTGGCGGGAGGGCCTGACGAGCAGTACTTC
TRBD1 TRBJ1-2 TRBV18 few CASSPRGIQGDGYTF TGTGCCAGCTCACCACGGGGCATCCAGGGGGATGGCTACACCTTC
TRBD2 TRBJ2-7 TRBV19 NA CASSAGLVIYEQYF TGTGCCAGTAGTGCGGGACTAGTAATCTACGAGCAGTACTTC
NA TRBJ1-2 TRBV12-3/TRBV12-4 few CASSFYPLTRGYTF TGTGCCAGCAGTTTTTACCCCCTAACTCGGGGCTACACCTTC
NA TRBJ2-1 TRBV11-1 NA CASVQRGYSSYNEQFF TGTGCCAGCGTACAAAGGGGATATAGCTCCTACAATGAGCAGTTCTTC
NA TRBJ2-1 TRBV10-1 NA CASSESAGALFRDEQFF TGCGCCAGCAGTGAGTCCGCGGGGGCATTGTTCAGGGATGAGCAGTTCTTC
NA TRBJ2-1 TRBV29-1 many CSVVFPPTYYNEQFF TGCAGCGTTGTCTTCCCTCCAACTTACTACAATGAGCAGTTCTTC
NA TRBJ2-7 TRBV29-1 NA CSAWDPTYEQYF TGCAGTGCCTGGGACCCAACCTACGAGCAGTACTTC
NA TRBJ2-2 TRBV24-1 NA CATSDQQAGELFF TGTGCCACCAGTGATCAACAGGCAGGGGAGCTGTTTTTT
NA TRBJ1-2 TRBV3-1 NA CASSQLSGNSGYTF TGTGCCAGCAGCCAATTATCCGGGAACTCTGGCTACACCTTC
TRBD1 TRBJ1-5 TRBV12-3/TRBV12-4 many CASSTGTGYSNQPQHF TGTGCCAGCAGTACCGGGACAGGGTATAGCAATCAGCCCCAGCATTTT
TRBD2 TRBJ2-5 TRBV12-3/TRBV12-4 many CASSLRGDTSARETQYF TGTGCCAGCAGTTTACGTGGGGATACTAGCGCCAGGGAGACCCAGTACTTC
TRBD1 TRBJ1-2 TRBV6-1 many CASSIPGGTAAGYTF TGTGCCAGCAGTATCCCCGGGGGGACAGCTGCGGGCTACACCTTC
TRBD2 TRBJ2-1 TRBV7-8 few CASSLLVLAGEQFF TGCGCCAGCAGCTTGTTAGTGCTAGCGGGAGAGCAGTTCTTC
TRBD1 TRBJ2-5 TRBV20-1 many CSGRSFRGQETQYF TGCAGTGGGAGGTCGTTCAGGGGGCAAGAGACCCAGTACTTC
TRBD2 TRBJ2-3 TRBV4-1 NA CASSIRLAESTDTQYF TGCGCCAGCAGCATAAGACTAGCGGAGAGCACAGATACGCAGTATTTT
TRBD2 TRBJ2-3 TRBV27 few CASSRLAGERADTQYF TGTGCCAGCAGTCGACTAGCGGGAGAACGGGCAGATACGCAGTATTTT
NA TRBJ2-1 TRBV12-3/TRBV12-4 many CASSSRSLYNEQFF TGTGCCAGCAGTTCCCGGTCGCTCTACAATGAGCAGTTCTTC
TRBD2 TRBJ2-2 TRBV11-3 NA CASSLLAGEAGELFF TGTGCCAGCAGCTTACTAGCGGGAGAGGCCGGGGAGCTGTTTTTT